The 6 T cell receptor beta chains below all came from one sample that was sequenced in a study of CD8+CD57+ T cells in acquired aplastic anemia. Researchers used genomic DNA as the template to profile TCR beta VDJ and CDR3. TCRdb used MiXCR to reprocess the reads, holding one entry per CDR3 protein. The table shows 450,000 to 600,000 distinct CDR3 sequences, with 25% to 40% occurring only once. Patients who underwent sequencing had shown CD8+CD57+ cell expansion by flow cytometry. Sample: sorted CD4+, CD8+, or CD8+CD57+ T cells (not recorded which) from PBMCs. All receptors derive from a human donor with aplastic anemia.

Ten or more counts support this clonotype. This sequence joins TRBV25-1 and TRBJ1-5, with D maybe TRBD1 (6 bases). This CDR3 contains 17 residues. The V end lost 3 bases, the J end lost 0 bases, and 15 bases lay between the germline ends. CDR1 MGHDK and CDR2 SYGVNS come from the germline V gene. The CDR3 nucleotides read TGTGCCAGCAGTGATACGGGGGGCGCGAATAGCAATCAGCCCCAGCATTTT. Translated, it gives CASSDTGGANSNQPQHF.

This clonotype came up many times. The V and J genes are TRBV7-6 and TRBJ2-1; the match to TRBD2 covers 12 bases. CDR1 and CDR2 (germline): SGHVS, FNYEAQ. Trimming cost V 4 bases and J 8 bases; bases outside gene matches: 3. CDR3 length: 14 residues. The DNA for the CDR3 is TGTGCCAGCAGCTCGGGACTAGCGGGCTATGAGCAGTTCTTC. It is translated as CASSSGLAGYEQFF.

The chain is built from TRBV24-1 and TRBJ2-7, with 12 bases matching TRBD1. CDR1 and CDR2 from the germline V gene are KGHDR and SFDVKD. The CDR3 is 13 residues long. V gave up 2 bases and J gave up 13 bases; unmatched junction bases: 5. The DNA for the CDR3 is TGTGCCACCAGTGATTCCGGGACAGGGGGCAGCTACTTC. It translates to CATSDSGTGGSYF.

V usage is TRBV5-1 and J usage is TRBJ1-2, with 8 bases fitting TRBD1. Germline V gene data show CDR1 as SGHRS and CDR2 as YFSETQ. Trimming removed 2 bases from V and 4 bases from J; junction bases left unmatched: 7. This CDR3 region has 15 residues. The CDR3 loop reads CASSFAVQGAYGYTF. The CDR3 region has the DNA TGCGCCAGCAGCTTTGCTGTGCAGGGGGCCTATGGCTACACCTTC.

The V gene is TRBV25-1, the J gene TRBJ1-2, with 11 nucleotides matching TRBD1. Germline trimming cut 11 bases from V and 3 bases from J; bases unmatched to any gene: 11. Germline CDR1 reads MGHDK; CDR2 reads SYGVNS. The CDR3 has 15 amino acids. The CDR3 DNA reads as TGTGCCGGGTGGATTGGGACAGGGGGTCACTATGGCTACACCTTC. Encoded protein: CAGWIGTGGHYGYTF.

In its sample, this clonotype was seen many times. V gene TRBV2 combines with J gene TRBJ1-1; D unresolved. CDR1 is SNHLY and CDR2 is FYNNEI in the germline V gene. The CDR3 covers 11 residues. The V end lost 6 bases, the J end lost 3 bases, and 5 bases lay between the germline ends. In DNA form, the CDR3 reads TGTGCCAGCAGCCCTTACACTGAAGCTTTCTTT. The encoded protein is CASSPYTEAFF. Together with reference TRBV2 and TRBJ1-1, the CDR3 gives the full variable domain: EPEVTQTPSHQVTQMGQEVILRCVPISNHLYFYWYRQILGQKVEFLVSFYNNEISEKSEIFDDQFSVERPDGSNFTLKIRSTKLEDSAMYFCASSPYTEAFFGQGTRLTVV.